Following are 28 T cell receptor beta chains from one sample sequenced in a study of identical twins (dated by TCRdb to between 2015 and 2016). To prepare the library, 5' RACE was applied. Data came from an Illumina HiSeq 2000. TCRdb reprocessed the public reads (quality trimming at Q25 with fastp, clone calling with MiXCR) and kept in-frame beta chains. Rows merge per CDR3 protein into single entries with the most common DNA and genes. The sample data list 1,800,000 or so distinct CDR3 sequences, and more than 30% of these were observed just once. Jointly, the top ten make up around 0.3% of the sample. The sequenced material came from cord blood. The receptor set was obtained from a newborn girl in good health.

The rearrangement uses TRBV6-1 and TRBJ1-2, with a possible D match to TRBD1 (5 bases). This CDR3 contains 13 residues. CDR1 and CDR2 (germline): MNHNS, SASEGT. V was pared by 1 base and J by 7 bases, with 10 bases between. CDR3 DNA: TGTGCCAGCAGTGAAGTCAGGGCAGGTGGCTACACCTTC. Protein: CASSEVRAGGYTF.

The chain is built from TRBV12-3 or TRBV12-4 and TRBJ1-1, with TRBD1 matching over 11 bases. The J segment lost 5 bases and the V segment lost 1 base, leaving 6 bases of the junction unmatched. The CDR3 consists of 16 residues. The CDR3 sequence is CASSLGWTGGRTEAFF. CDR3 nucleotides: TGTGCCAGCAGTTTAGGGTGGACAGGGGGCAGGACTGAAGCTTTCTTT.

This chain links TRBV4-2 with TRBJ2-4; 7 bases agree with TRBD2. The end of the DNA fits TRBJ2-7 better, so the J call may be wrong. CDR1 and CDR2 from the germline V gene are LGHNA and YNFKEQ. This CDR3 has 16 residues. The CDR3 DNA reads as TGTGCCAGCAGCCAAGGGTGGCTAGCGGTAGACTACGAGCAGTACTTC. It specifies CASSQGWLAVDYEQYF.

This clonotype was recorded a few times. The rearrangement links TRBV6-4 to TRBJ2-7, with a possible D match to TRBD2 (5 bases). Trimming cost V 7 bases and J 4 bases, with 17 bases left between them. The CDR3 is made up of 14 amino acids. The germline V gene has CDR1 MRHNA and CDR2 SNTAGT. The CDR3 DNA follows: TGTGCCAGCAACCCTACGGCGGGCAAGTACGAGCAGTACTTC. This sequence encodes CASNPTAGKYEQYF.

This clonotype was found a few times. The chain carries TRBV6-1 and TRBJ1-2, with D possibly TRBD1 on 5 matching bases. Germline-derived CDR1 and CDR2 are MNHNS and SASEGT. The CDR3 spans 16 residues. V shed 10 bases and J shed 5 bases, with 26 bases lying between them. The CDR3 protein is CATQNAGSSSPYGYTF. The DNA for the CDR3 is TGTGCCACCCAGAATGCAGGGTCTTCTAGTCCTTATGGCTACACCTTC.

As DNA, the CDR3 is TGCGCCAGCAGCCAAAACCTAGCGGACTACTACGAGCAGTACTTC. It is translated as CASSQNLADYYEQYF. The gene calls are TRBV4-1 and TRBJ2-5; 7 bases match TRBD2. The DNA end lines up better with TRBJ2-7; the J call may be wrong. The germline gives CDR1 MGHRA, CDR2 YSYEKL. There are 15 residues in the CDR3.

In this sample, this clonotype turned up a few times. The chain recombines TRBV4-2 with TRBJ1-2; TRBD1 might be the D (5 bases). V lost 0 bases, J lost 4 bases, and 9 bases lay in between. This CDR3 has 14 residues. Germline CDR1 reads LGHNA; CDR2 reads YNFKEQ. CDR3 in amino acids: CASSQDRGIYGYTF. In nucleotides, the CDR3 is TGTGCCAGCAGCCAAGATCGGGGGATCTATGGCTACACCTTC.

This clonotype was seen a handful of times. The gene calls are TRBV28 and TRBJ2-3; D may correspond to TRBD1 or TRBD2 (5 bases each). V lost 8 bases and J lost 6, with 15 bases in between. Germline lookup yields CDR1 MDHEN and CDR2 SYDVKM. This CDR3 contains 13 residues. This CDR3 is CASGGSNQDTQYF. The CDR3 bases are TGTGCCAGCGGGGGTTCGAATCAGGATACGCAGTATTTT.

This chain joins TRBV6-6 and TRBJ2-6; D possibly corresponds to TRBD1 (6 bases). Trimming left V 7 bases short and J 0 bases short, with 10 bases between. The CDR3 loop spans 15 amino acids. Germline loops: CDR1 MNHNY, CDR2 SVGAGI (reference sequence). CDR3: CASTLRGSGANVLTF. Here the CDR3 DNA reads TGTGCCAGCACTCTCAGGGGCTCTGGGGCCAACGTCCTGACTTTC.

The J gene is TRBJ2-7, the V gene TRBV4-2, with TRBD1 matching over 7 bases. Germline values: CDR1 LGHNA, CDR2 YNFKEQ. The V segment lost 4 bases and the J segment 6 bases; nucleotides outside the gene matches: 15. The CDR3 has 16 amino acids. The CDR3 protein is CASSRTTRQGKREQYF. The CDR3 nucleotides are TGTGCCAGCAGCCGGACCACCCGACAGGGAAAGCGCGAGCAGTACTTC.

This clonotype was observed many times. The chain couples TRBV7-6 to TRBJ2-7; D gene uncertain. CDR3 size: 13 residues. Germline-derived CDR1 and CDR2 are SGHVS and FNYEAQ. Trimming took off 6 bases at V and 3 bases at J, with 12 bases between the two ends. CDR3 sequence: CASSLAWDYEQYF. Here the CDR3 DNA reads TGTGCCAGCAGTCTCGCTTGGGACTACGAGCAGTACTTC.

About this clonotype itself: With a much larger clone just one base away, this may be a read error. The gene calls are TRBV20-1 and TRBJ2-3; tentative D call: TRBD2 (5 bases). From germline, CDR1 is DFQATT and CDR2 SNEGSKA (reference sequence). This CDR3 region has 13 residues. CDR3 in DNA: TGCAGTGCTAACCCACTAGGCACAGATACGCGGTATTTT. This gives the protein CSANPLGTDTRYF.

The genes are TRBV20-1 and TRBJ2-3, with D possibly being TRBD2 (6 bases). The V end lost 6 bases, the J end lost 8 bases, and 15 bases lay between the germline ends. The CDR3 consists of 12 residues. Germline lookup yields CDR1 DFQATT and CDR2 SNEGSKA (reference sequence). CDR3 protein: CSARPGTFTQYF. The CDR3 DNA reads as TGCAGTGCCCGGCCCGGGACTTTTACGCAGTATTTT.

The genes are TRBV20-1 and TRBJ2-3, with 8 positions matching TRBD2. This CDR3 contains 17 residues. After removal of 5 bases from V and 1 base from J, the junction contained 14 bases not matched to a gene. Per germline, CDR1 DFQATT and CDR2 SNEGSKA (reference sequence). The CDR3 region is CSAGPAGERVGTDTQYF. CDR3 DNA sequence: TGCAGTGCTGGACCAGCGGGGGAGCGCGTTGGCACAGATACGCAGTATTTT.

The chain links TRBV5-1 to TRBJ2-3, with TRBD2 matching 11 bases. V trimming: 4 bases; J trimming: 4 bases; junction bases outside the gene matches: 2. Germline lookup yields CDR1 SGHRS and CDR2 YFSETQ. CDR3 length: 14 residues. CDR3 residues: CASSTSGSADTQYF. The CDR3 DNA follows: TGCGCCAGCAGCACTAGCGGGAGCGCAGATACGCAGTATTTT.

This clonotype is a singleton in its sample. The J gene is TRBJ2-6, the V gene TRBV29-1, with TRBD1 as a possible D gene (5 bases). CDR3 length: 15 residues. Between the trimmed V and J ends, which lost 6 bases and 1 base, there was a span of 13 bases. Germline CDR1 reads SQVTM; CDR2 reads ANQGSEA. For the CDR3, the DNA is TGCAGCGTACGACTCCAGGGATCTGGGGCCAACGTCCTGACTTTC. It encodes CSVRLQGSGANVLTF.

The CDR3 region has the DNA TGTGCCATCAGTGAGTTTTTTGGGGACTACCCCTCCTACGAGCAGTACTTC. Its protein product is CAISEFFGDYPSYEQYF. The chain carries TRBV10-3 and TRBJ2-7; 7 nucleotides line up with TRBD2. Germline-derived CDR1 and CDR2 are ENHRY and SYGVKD. The CDR3 contains 17 residues. The V gene end was trimmed by 1 base and the J gene end by 0 bases; junction bases not matched to a gene: 9.

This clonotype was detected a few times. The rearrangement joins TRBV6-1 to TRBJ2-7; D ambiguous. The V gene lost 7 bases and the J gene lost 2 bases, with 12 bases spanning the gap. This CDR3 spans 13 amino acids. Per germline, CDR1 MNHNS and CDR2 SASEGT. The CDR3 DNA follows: TGTGCCAGCACATCCGCAGACACCTACGAGCAGTACTTC. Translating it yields CASTSADTYEQYF.

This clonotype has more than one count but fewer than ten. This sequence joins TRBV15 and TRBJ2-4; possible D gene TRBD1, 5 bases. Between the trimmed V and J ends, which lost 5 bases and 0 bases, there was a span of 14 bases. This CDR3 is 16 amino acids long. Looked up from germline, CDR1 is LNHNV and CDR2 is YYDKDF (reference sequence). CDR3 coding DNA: TGTGCCACCAGCTCCCGACAGAACCTAGCCAAAAACATTCAGTACTTC. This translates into CATSSRQNLAKNIQYF.

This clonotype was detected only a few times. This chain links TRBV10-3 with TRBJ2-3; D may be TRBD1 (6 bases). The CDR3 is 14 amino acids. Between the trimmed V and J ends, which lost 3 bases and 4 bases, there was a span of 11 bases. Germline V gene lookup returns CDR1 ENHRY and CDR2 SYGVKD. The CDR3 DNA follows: TGTGCCATCAGTGAAACAGGGTTCCCAGATACGCAGTATTTT. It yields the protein CAISETGFPDTQYF.

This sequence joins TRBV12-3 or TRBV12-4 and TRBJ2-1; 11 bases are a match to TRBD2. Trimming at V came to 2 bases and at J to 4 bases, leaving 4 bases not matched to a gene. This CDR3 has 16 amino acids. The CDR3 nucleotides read TGTGCCAGCAGTTTAAAACTAGCGGGGGTTTACAATGAGCAGTTCTTC. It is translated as CASSLKLAGVYNEQFF.

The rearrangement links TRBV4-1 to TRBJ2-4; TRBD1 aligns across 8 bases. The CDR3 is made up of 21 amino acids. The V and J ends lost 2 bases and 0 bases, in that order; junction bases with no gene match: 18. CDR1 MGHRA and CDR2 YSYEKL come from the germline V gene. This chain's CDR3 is CASSQFFSGTGTYLAKNIQYF. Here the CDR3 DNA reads TGCGCCAGCAGCCAATTTTTCTCCGGGACAGGAACTTATTTAGCCAAAAACATTCAGTACTTC.

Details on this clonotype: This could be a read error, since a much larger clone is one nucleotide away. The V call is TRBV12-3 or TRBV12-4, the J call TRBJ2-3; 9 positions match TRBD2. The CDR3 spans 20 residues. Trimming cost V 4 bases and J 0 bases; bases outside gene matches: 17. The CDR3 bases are TGTGCCAGCAGTTCCCACTTGACTAGCGGCTATATCCCTAGCACAGATACGCAGTATTTT. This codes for CASSSHLTSGYIPSTDTQYF.

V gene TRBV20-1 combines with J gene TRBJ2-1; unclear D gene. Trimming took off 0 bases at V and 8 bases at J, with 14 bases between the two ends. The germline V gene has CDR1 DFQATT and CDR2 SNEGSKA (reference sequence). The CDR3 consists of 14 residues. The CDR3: CSARDPRKIDEQFF. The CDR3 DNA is TGCAGTGCTAGAGATCCCCGGAAAATCGATGAGCAGTTCTTC.

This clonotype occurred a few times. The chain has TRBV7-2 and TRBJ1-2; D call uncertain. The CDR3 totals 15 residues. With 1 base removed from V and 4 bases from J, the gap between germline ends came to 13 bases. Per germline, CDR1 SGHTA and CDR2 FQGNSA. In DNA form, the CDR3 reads TGTGCCAGCAGCTTAGAAGCTCCGACATCCTATGGCTACACCTTC. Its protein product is CASSLEAPTSYGYTF.

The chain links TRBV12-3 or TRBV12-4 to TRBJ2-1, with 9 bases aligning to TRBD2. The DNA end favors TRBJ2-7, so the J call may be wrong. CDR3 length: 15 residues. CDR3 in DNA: TGTGCCAGCAGTTATCGAGCTAGCGGGATCTACGAGCAGTACTTC. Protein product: CASSYRASGIYEQYF.

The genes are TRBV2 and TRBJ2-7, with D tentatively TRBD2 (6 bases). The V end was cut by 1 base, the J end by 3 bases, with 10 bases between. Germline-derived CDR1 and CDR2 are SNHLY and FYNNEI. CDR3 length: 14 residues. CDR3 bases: TGTGCCAGCAGTGAAGTCGTGGGAGGCTACGAGCAGTACTTC. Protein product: CASSEVVGGYEQYF.

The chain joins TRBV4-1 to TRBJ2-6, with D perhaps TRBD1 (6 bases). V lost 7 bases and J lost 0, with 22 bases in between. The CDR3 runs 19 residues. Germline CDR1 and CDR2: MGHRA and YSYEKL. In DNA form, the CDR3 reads TGCGCCAGCAACCCGAAACCAGGGGCAGGTTTCTCTGGGGCCAACGTCCTGACTTTC. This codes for CASNPKPGAGFSGANVLTF.